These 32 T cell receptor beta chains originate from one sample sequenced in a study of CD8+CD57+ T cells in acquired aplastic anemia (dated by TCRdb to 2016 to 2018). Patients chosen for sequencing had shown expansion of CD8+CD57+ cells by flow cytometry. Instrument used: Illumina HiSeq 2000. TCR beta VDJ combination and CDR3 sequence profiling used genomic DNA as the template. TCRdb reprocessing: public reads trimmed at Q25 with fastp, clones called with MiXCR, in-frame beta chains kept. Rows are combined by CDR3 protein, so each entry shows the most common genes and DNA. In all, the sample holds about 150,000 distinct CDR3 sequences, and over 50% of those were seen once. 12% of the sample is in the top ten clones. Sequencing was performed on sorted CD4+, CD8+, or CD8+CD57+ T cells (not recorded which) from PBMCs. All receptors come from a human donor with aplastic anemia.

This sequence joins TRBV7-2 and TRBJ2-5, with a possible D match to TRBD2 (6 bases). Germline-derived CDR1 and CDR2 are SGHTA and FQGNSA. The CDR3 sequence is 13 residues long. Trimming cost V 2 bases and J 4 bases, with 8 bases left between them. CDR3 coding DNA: TGTGCCAGCAGCTTACGCGGGGCAGAGACCCAGTACTTC. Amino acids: CASSLRGAETQYF.

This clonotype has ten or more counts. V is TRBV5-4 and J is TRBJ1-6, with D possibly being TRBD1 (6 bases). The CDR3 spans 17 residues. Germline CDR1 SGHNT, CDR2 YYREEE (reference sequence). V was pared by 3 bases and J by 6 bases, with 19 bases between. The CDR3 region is CASSSNPGHRVNSPLHF. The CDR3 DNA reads TGTGCCAGCAGCTCTAATCCGGGACACCGTGTTAATTCACCCCTCCACTTT.

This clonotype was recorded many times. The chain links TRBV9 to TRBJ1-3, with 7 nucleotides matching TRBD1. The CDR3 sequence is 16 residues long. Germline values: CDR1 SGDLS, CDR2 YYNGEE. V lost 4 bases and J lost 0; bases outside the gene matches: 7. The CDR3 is CASSRQGQSSGNTIYF. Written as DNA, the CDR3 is TGTGCCAGCAGCAGACAGGGACAGAGCTCTGGAAACACCATATATTTT.

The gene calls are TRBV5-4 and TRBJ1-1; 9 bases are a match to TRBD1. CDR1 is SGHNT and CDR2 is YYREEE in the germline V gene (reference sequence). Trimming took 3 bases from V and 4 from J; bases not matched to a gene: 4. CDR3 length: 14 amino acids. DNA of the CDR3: TGTGCCAGCAGCTGGGTGACAGGGGGCACTGAAGCTTTCTTT. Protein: CASSWVTGGTEAFF.

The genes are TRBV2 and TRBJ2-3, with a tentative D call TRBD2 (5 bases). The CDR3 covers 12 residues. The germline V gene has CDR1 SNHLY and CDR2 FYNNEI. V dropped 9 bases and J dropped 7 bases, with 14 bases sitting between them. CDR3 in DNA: TGTGCCAGTACTAGTAGCAGCAATACGCAGTATTTT. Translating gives CASTSSSNTQYF.

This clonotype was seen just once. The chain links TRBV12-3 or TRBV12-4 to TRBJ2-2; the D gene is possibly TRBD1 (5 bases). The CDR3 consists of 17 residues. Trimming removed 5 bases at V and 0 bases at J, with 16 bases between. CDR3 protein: CASSTRQKTTNTGELFF. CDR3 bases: TGTGCCAGCAGTACCCGACAGAAAACGACGAACACCGGGGAGCTGTTTTTT.

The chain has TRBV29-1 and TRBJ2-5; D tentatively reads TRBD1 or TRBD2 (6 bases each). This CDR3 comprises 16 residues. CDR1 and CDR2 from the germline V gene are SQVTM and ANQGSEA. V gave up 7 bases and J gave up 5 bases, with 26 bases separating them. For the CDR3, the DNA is TGCAGCGCGTTGCCAACTACTAGGGGGGTCTGGGAGACCCAGTACTTC. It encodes CSALPTTRGVWETQYF.

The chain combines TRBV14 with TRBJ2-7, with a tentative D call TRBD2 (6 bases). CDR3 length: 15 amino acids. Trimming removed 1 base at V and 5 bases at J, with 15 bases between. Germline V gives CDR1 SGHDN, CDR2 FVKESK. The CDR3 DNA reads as TGTGCCAGCAGCCAAGGGGGAGGTCGAGGACACGAGCAGTACTTC. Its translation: CASSQGGGRGHEQYF.

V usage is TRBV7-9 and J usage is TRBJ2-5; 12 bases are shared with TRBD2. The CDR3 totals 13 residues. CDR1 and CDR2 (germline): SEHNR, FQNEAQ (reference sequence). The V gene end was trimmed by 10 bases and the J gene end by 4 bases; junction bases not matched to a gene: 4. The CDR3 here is CATQGLAGETQYF. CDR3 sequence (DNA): TGTGCCACACAGGGACTAGCGGGAGAGACCCAGTACTTC.

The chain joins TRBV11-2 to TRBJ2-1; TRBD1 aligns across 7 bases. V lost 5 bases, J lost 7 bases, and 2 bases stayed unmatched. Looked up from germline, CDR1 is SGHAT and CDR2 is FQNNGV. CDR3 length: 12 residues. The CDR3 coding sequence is TGTGCCAGCAGCGTGGACAGGAATGAGCAGTTCTTC. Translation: CASSVDRNEQFF.

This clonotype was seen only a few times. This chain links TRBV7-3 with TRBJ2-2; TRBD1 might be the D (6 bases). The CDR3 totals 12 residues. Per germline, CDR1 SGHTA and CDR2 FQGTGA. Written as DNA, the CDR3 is TGTGCTGTGGGGGCTGGGACCGGGGAGCTGTTTTTT. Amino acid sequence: CAVGAGTGELFF.

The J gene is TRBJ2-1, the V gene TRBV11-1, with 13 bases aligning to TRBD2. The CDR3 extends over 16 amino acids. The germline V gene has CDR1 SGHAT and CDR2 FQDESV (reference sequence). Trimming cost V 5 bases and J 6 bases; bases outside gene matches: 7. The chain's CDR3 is CASSPQTSGGLNEQFF. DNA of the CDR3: TGTGCCAGCAGCCCACAGACTAGCGGGGGGCTCAATGAGCAGTTCTTC.

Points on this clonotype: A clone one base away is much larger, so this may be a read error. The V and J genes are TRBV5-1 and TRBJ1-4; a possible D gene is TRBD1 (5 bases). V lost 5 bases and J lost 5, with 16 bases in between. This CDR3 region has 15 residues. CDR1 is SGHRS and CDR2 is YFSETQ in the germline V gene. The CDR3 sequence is CASREGAVPNEKLFF. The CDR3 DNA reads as TGCGCCAGCAGGGAAGGGGCAGTTCCAAATGAAAAACTGTTTTTT.

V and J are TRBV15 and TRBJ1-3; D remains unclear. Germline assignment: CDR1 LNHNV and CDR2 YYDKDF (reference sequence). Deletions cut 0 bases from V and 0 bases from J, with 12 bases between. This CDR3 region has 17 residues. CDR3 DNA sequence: TGTGCCACCAGCAGAGATCCTACGAGTAACTCTGGAAACACCATATATTTT. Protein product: CATSRDPTSNSGNTIYF. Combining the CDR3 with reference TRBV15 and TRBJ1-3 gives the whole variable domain DAMVIQNPRYQVTQFGKPVTLSCSQTLNHNVMYWYQQKSSQAPKLLFHYYDKDFNNEADTPDNFQSRRPNTSFCFLDIRSPGLGDTAMYLCATSRDPTSNSGNTIYFGEGSWLTVV.

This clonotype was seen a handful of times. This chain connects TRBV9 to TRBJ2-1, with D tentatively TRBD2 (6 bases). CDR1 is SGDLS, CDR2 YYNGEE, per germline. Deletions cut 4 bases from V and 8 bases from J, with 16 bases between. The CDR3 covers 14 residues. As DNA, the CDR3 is TGTGCCAGCAGCCCGGGCGGGACGGGGGATGAGCAGTTCTTC. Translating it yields CASSPGGTGDEQFF.

The CDR3 sequence is CASRGQGYEKLFF. DNA of the CDR3: TGTGCCAGTCGGGGACAGGGTTATGAAAAACTGTTTTTT. The chain employs TRBV19 and TRBJ1-4, with 9 bases fitting TRBD1. V lost 8 bases to trimming and J lost 6 bases; unmatched junction nucleotides: 4. The CDR3 runs to 13 residues. Germline V gives CDR1 LNHDA, CDR2 SQIVND (reference sequence).

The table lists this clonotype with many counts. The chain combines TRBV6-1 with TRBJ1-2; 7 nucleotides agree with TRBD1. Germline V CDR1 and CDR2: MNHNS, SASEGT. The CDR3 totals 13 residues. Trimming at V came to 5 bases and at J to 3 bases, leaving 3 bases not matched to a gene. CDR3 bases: TGTGCCAGCAGTACAGGGGCCGACTATGGCTACACCTTC. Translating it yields CASSTGADYGYTF.

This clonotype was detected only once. CDR3 nucleotides: TGTGCTAGTGGTTTAAGTAATGAGCAGTTCTTC. Translated: CASGLSNEQFF. This chain joins TRBV12-5 and TRBJ2-1, with no clear D. Per the germline V gene, CDR1 is LGHNT and CDR2 is FRNRAP. V was shortened by 3 bases and J by 7 bases, with 4 bases between the two germline ends. This CDR3 is 11 amino acids long.

The chain's CDR3 is CASSAGRYEQYF. CDR3 sequence (DNA): TGTGCCAGCAGTGCAGGGAGATACGAGCAGTACTTC. V gene TRBV25-1 combines with J gene TRBJ2-7, with D perhaps TRBD1 or TRBD2 (5 bases each). The CDR3 is 12 residues long. Germline CDR1 reads MGHDK; CDR2 reads SYGVNS. The V gene lost 4 bases and the J gene lost 4 bases, with 8 bases spanning the gap.

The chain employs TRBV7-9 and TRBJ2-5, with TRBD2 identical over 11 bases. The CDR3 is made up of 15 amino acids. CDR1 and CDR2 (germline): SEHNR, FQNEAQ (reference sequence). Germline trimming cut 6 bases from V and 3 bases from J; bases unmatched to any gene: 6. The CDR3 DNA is TGTGCCAGCAGGGGCCCGACTAGCGGGAAAGAGACCCAGTACTTC. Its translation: CASRGPTSGKETQYF.

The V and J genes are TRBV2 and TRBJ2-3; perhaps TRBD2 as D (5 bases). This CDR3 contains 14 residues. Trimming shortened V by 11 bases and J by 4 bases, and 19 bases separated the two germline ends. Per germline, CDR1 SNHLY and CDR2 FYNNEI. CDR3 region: CAGSSRVSPDTQYF. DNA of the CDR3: TGTGCCGGTTCGTCGAGGGTAAGCCCAGATACGCAGTATTTT.

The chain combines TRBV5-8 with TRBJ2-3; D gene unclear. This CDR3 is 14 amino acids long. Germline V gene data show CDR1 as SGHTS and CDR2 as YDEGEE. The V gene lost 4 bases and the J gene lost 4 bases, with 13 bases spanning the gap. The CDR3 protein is CASSLPASADTQYF. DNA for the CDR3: TGTGCCAGCAGCCTCCCGGCGAGCGCAGATACGCAGTATTTT.

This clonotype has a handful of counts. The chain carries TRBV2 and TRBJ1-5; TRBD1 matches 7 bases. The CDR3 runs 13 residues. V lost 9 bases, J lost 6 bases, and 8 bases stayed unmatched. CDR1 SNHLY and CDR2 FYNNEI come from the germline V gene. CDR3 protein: CASGQARRQPQHF. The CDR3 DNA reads TGTGCCAGTGGACAGGCCCGGCGTCAGCCCCAGCATTTT.

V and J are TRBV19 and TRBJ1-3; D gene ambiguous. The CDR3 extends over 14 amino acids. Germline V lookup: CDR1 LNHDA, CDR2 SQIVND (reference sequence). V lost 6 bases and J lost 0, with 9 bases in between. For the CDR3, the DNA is TGTGCCAGTAGGAGGCTGTGCTCTGGAAACACCATATATTTT. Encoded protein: CASRRLCSGNTIYF. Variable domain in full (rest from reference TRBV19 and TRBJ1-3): DGGITQSPKYLFRKEGQNVTLSCEQNLNHDAMYWYRQDPGQGLRLIYYSQIVNDFQKGDIAEGYSVSREKKESFPLTVTSAQKNPTAFYLCASRRLCSGNTIYFGEGSWLTVV.

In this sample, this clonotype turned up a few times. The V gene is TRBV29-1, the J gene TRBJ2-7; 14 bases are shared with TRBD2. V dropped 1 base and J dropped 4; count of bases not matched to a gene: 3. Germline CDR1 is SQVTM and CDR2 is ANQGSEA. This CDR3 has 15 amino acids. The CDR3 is CSVEGTSGGLYEQYF. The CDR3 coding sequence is TGCAGCGTTGAAGGGACTAGCGGGGGGCTATACGAGCAGTACTTC.

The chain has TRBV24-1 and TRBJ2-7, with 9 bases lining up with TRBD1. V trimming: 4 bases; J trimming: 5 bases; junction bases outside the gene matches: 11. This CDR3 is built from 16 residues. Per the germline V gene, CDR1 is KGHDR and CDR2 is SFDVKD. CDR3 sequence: CATSDDRGTGYNEQYF. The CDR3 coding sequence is TGTGCCACCAGTGACGATCGGGGGACAGGGTACAACGAGCAGTACTTC.

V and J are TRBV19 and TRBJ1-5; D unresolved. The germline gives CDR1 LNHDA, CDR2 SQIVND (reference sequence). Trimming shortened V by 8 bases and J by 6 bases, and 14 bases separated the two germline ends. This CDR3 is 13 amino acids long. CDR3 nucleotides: TGTGCCAGTGCCACGGGGTCTCCTCAGCCCCAGCATTTT. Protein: CASATGSPQPQHF.

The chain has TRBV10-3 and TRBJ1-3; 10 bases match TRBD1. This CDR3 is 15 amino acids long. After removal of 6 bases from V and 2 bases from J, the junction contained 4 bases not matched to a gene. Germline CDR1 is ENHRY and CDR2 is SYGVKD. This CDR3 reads CAIRGTGVAGNTIYF. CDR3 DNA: TGTGCCATCAGAGGGACAGGGGTGGCTGGAAACACCATATATTTT.

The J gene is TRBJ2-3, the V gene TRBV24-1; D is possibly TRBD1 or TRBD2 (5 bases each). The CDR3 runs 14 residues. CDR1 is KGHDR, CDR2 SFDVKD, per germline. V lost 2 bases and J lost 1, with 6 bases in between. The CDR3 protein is CATSDWGRTDTQYF. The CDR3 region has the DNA TGTGCCACCAGTGATTGGGGACGCACAGATACGCAGTATTTT.

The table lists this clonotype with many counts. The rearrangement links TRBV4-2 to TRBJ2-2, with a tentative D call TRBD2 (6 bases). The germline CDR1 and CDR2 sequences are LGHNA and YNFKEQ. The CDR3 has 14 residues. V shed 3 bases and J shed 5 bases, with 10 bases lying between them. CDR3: CASSHKRETGELFF. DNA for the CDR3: TGTGCCAGCAGCCACAAACGGGAGACCGGGGAGCTGTTTTTT.

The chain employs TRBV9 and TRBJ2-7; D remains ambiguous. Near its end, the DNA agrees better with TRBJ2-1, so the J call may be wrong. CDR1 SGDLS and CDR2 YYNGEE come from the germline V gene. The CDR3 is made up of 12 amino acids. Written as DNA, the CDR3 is TGTGCCAGCAGCGTAGCTACAGATGAGCAGTTCTTC. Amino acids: CASSVATDEQFF.

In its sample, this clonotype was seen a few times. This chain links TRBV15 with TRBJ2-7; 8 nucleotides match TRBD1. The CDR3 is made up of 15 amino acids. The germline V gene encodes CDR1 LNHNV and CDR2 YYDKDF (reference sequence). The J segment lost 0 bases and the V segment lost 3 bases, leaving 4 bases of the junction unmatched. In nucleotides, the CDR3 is TGTGCCACCAGCAGGTCCGGGACAGGCTCCTACGAGCAGTACTTC. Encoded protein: CATSRSGTGSYEQYF. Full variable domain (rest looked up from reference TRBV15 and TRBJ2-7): DAMVIQNPRYQVTQFGKPVTLSCSQTLNHNVMYWYQQKSSQAPKLLFHYYDKDFNNEADTPDNFQSRRPNTSFCFLDIRSPGLGDTAMYLCATSRSGTGSYEQYFGPGTRLTVT.